This T cell receptor (beta chain) was sequenced during a study of T cells after yellow fever vaccination. TCRdb ran MiXCR on the 5' RACE reads and lists one entry per CDR3 protein. The table lists about 220,000 distinct CDR3 sequences, roughly 6.8% of them singletons. CDR1 and CDR2 from the germline V gene are MNHEY and SMNVEV (reference sequence). With V trimmed by 5 bases and J by 9 bases, 9 bases remained unmatched. The CDR3 contains 16 residues. The chain uses TRBV27 and TRBJ2-1; 14 positions match TRBD2. This clonotype originated in a man under 40 who received the YFV17D yellow fever vaccine. The sample consisted of CD4+ T cells sorted from PBMCs, taken on the day of the yellow fever booster vaccination. The CDR3 sequence: CASSPQTSGRGGEQFF. The CDR3 bases are TGTGCCAGCAGTCCCCAGACTAGCGGGAGGGGGGGTGAGCAGTTCTTC.